The clone carrying this TCR beta chain was found once. Antigen specificity is unknown. These data belong to a study of Ad26.COV2.S vaccination and SARS-CoV-2 variants. Whole-study context: Ad26.COV2.S arm of COV1001 included the donor. Intramuscularly, Ad26.COV2.S was given either once or twice, 56 days apart. Study-level points and caveats: Measurement of non-spike TCR breadth gave similar results in vaccine and placebo recipients.

Sequencing used immunoSEQ multiplex PCR; TCRdb keeps in-frame clones, though not all of them. The table includes 300,000 to 400,000 clones, around 86% detected once. Documented treatment: over 15 received Ad26.COV2.S at low or high dose, single or two shots; five or six received placebo; per-sample allocation not given. Sample collection was performed on day 63 after the first vaccine or placebo injection. The germline V gene encodes CDR1 WNHNN and CDR2 SYGVQD (reference sequence). J was trimmed by 5 bases and V by 3 bases; bases with no gene match: 12. This CDR3 has 16 residues. Source: peripheral blood, taken in a trial of Ad26.COV2.S vaccine versus placebo. This chain uses TRBV10-1 with TRBJ2-5; 7 bases match TRBD1. This sequence was found in a person aged 18 to 59 who received the Ad26.COV2.S COVID-19 vaccine or a placebo. The CDR3 DNA reads as TGCGCCAGCAGTGACCCTGACAGGGTTTCGTGTGAGACCCAGTACTTC. Translated: CASSDPDRVSCETQYF.